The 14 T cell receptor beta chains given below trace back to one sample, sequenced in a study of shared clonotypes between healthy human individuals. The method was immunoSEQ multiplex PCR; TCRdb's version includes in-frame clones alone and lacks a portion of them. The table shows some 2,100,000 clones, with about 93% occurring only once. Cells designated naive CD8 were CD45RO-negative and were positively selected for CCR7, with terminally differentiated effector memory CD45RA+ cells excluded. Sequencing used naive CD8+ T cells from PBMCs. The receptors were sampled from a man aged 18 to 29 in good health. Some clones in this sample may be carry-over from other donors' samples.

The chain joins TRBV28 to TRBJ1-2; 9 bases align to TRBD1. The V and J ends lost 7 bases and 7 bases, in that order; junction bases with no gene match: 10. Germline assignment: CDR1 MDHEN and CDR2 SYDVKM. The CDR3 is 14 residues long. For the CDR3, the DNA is TGTGCCAGCACCTTGCGGGACAGGGCGGCTGGCTACACCTTC. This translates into CASTLRDRAAGYTF.

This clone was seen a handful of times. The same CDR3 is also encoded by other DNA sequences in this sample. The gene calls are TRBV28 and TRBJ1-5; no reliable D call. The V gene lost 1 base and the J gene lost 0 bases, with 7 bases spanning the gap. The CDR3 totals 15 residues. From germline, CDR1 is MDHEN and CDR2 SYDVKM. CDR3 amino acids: CASSLSGYSNQPQHF. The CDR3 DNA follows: TGTGCCAGCAGTTTATCCGGTTATAGCAATCAGCCCCAGCATTTT.

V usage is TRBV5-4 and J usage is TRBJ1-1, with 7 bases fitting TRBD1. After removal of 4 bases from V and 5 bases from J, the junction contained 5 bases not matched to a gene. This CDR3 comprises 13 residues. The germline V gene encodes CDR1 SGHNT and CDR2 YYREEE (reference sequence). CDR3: CASSQTGPTEAFF. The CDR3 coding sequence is TGTGCCAGCAGCCAGACAGGGCCGACTGAAGCTTTCTTT. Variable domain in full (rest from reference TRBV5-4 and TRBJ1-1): ETGVTQSPTHLIKTRGQQVTLRCSSQSGHNTVSWYQQALGQGPQFIFQYYREEENGRGNFPPRFSGLQFPNYSSELNVNALELDDSALYLCASSQTGPTEAFFGQGTRLTVV.

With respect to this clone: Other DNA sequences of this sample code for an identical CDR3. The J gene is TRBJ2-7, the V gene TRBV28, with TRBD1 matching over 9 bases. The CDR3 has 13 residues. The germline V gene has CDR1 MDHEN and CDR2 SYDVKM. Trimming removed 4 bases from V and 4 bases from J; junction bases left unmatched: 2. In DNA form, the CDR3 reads TGTGCCAGCAGTTCTGGGACAGGGTACGAGCAGTACTTC. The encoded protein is CASSSGTGYEQYF. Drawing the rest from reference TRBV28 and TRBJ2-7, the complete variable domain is DVKVTQSSRYLVKRTGEKVFLECVQDMDHENMFWYRQDPGLGLRLIYFSYDVKMKEKGDIPEGYSVSREKKERFSLILESASTNQTSMYLCASSSGTGYEQYFGPGTRLTVT.

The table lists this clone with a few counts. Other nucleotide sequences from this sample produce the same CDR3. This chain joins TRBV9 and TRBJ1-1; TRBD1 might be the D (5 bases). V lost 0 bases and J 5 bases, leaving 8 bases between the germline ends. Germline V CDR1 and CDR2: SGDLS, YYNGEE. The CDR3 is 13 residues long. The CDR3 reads CASSVATGTEAFF. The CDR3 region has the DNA TGTGCCAGCAGCGTAGCAACAGGTACTGAAGCTTTCTTT. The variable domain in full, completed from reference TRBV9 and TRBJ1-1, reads DSGVTQTPKHLITATGQRVTLRCSPRSGDLSVYWYQQSLDQGLQFLIQYYNGEERAKGNILERFSAQQFPDLHSELNLSSLELGDSALYFCASSVATGTEAFFGQGTRLTVV.

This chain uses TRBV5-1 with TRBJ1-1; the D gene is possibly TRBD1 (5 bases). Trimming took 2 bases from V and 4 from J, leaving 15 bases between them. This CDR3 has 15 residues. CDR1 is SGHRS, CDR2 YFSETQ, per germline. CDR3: CASSFGASRGTEAFF. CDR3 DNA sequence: TGCGCCAGCAGCTTCGGGGCGAGTCGGGGCACTGAAGCTTTCTTT. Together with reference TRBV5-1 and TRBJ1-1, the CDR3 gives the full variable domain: KAGVTQTPRYLIKTRGQQVTLSCSPISGHRSVSWYQQTPGQGLQFLFEYFSETQRNKGNFPGRFSGRQFSNSRSEMNVSTLELGDSALYLCASSFGASRGTEAFFGQGTRLTVV.

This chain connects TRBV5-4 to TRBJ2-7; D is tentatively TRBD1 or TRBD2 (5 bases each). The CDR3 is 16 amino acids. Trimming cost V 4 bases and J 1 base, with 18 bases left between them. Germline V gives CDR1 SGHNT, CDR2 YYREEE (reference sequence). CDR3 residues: CASSEGLAKYSYEQYF. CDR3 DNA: TGTGCCAGCAGCGAGGGGCTAGCCAAATATTCCTACGAGCAGTACTTC. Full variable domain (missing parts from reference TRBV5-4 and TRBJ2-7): ETGVTQSPTHLIKTRGQQVTLRCSSQSGHNTVSWYQQALGQGPQFIFQYYREEENGRGNFPPRFSGLQFPNYSSELNVNALELDDSALYLCASSEGLAKYSYEQYFGPGTRLTVT.

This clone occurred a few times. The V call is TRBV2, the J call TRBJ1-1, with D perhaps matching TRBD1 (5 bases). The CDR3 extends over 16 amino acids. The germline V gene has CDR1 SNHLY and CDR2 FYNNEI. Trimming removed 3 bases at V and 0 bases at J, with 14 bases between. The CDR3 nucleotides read TGTGCCAGCAGTGAGTTACAGGCGGATATGAACACTGAAGCTTTCTTT. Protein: CASSELQADMNTEAFF. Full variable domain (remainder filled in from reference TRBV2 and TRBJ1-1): EPEVTQTPSHQVTQMGQEVILRCVPISNHLYFYWYRQILGQKVEFLVSFYNNEISEKSEIFDDQFSVERPDGSNFTLKIRSTKLEDSAMYFCASSELQADMNTEAFFGQGTRLTVV.

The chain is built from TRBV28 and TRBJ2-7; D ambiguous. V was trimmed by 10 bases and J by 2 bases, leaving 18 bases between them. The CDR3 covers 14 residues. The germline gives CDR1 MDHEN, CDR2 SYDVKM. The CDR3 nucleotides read TGTGCCACCGGACGTTGGGAAGGACCCTACGAGCAGTACTTC. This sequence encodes CATGRWEGPYEQYF.

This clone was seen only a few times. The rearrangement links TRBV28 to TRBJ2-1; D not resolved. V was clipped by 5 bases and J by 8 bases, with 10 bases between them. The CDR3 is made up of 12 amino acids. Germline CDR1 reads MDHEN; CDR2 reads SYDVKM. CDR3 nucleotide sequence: TGTGCCAGCAGTGATTCACGCTATGAGCAGTTCTTC. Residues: CASSDSRYEQFF.

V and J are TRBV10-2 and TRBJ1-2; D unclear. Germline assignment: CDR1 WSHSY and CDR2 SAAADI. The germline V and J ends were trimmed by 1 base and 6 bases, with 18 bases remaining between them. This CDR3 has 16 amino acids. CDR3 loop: CASSELIATTINGYTF. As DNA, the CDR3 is TGCGCCAGCAGTGAGTTGATTGCCACTACTATTAATGGCTACACCTTC.

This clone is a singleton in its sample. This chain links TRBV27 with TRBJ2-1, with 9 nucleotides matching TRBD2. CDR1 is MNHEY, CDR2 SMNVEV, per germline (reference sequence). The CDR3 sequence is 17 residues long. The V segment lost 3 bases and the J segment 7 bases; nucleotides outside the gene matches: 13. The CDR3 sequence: CASSLTPTSGFKNEQFF. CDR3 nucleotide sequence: TGTGCCAGCAGTTTGACGCCGACTAGCGGTTTTAAGAATGAGCAGTTCTTC.

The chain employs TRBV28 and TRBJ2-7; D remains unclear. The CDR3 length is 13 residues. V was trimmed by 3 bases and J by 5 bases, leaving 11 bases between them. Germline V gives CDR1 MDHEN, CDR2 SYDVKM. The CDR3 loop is CASSFSGRHEQYF. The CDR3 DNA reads TGTGCCAGCAGTTTCTCGGGTCGTCACGAGCAGTACTTC.

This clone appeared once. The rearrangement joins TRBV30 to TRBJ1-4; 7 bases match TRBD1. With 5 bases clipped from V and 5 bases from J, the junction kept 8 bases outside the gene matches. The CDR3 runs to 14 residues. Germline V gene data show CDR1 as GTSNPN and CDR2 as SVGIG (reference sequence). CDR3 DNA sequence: TGTGCCTGGCGGAAGACAGGGATGAATGAAAAACTGTTTTTT. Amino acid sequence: CAWRKTGMNEKLFF. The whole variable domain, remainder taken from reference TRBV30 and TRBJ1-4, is SQTIHQWPATLVQPVGSPLSLECTVEGTSNPNLYWYRQAAGRGLQLLFYSVGIGQISSEVPQNLSASRPQDRQFILSSKKLLLSDSGFYLCAWRKTGMNEKLFFGSGTQLSVL.